The 18 T cell receptor beta chains in this list originate from one sample, sequenced in a study of CD8+ T cells in alopecia areata. As to treatment: oral pan-JAK inhibitor, 5-10 mg twice daily. cDNA reverse transcribed from extracted RNA served as the sequencing template. Some clones are missing from TCRdb's copy, which holds only in-frame ones; the method was immunoSEQ multiplex PCR. Among around 200,000 clones listed, 53% were seen once. The sequenced sample was CD8+ T cells sorted from blood, obtained at week 24, from a patient treated with tofacitinib. Every receptor here comes from a human donor with alopecia areata.

This clone was seen a handful of times. The gene calls are TRBV29-1 and TRBJ2-2; 10 nucleotides match TRBD2. The CDR3 consists of 13 residues. Germline values: CDR1 SQVTM, CDR2 ANQGSEA. After removal of 5 bases from V and 4 bases from J, the junction contained 1 base not matched to a gene. CDR3 protein: CSVSGGATGELFF. The CDR3 nucleotides read TGCAGCGTTAGCGGGGGGGCCACCGGGGAGCTGTTTTTT.

The genes are TRBV29-1 and TRBJ1-1; maybe TRBD1 (5 bases). The V end was cut by 4 bases, the J end by 4 bases, with 13 bases between. The CDR3 is made up of 13 amino acids. The V gene's germline CDR1 is SQVTM and CDR2 ANQGSEA. CDR3 bases: TGCAGCGTTGTGGACACGATAGCCACTGAAGCTTTCTTT. Amino acids: CSVVDTIATEAFF.

Only a few counts were recorded for this clone. The rearrangement joins TRBV29-1 to TRBJ1-1, with D possibly matching TRBD1 (5 bases). Trimming took 4 bases from V and 6 from J, leaving 12 bases between them. Germline CDR1 is SQVTM and CDR2 is ANQGSEA. The CDR3 consists of 12 residues. The CDR3 sequence is CSVAPGRAEAFF. In nucleotides, the CDR3 is TGCAGCGTTGCCCCGGGGCGCGCTGAAGCTTTCTTT.

This clone has more than one count but fewer than ten. The V gene is TRBV4-3, the J gene TRBJ2-1, with 9 bases matching TRBD1. Trimming at V came to 0 bases and at J to 5 bases, leaving 5 bases not matched to a gene. Germline V gene sequence: CDR1 LGHNA, CDR2 YSLEER. The CDR3 runs 16 residues. As DNA, the CDR3 is TGCGCCAGCAGCCAAGAATGGACAGGGGTTGACAATGAGCAGTTCTTC. Amino acid sequence: CASSQEWTGVDNEQFF.

This clone has more than one count but fewer than ten. This chain links TRBV14 with TRBJ1-4; 7 bases fit TRBD1. Trimming removed 5 bases from V and 4 bases from J; junction bases left unmatched: 4. The CDR3 contains 14 residues. CDR1 and CDR2 from the germline V gene are SGHDN and FVKESK. For the CDR3, the DNA is TGTGCCAGCAGCAAGGGACAGATTAATGAAAAACTGTTTTTT. This gives the protein CASSKGQINEKLFF.

The V call is TRBV6-1, the J call TRBJ2-7; TRBD2 agrees at 7 bases. Germline V gene sequence: CDR1 MNHNS, CDR2 SASEGT. The CDR3 length is 14 residues. Losses at the gene ends were 7 bases for V and 7 bases for J; bases not matched to a gene: 13. This CDR3 reads CASNRGGISEEQYF. CDR3 nucleotide sequence: TGTGCCAGCAATAGGGGAGGGATTTCGGAAGAGCAGTACTTC.

The J gene is TRBJ1-4, the V gene TRBV30; D gene ambiguous. The CDR3 is made up of 13 amino acids. V dropped 1 base and J dropped 8 bases, with 11 bases sitting between them. Germline V gives CDR1 GTSNPN, CDR2 SVGIG (reference sequence). The CDR3 coding sequence is TGTGCCTGGAGTGCGACAAGCGGGGAAAAACTGTTTTTT. This codes for CAWSATSGEKLFF. Combining the CDR3 with reference TRBV30 and TRBJ1-4 gives the whole variable domain SQTIHQWPATLVQPVGSPLSLECTVEGTSNPNLYWYRQAAGRGLQLLFYSVGIGQISSEVPQNLSASRPQDRQFILSSKKLLLSDSGFYLCAWSATSGEKLFFGSGTQLSVL.

This chain connects TRBV15 to TRBJ2-2, with a possible D match to TRBD2 (6 bases). The germline CDR1 and CDR2 sequences are LNHNV and YYDKDF (reference sequence). Trimming left V 7 bases short and J 4 bases short, with 16 bases between. CDR3 length equals 15 residues. The CDR3 region is CATTSGGASTGELFF. As DNA, the CDR3 is TGTGCCACCACCAGCGGAGGGGCAAGCACCGGGGAGCTGTTTTTT.

This clone occurred once. The chain recombines TRBV30 with TRBJ1-2; 10 bases match TRBD1. The J segment lost 6 bases and the V segment lost 2 bases, leaving 12 bases of the junction unmatched. This CDR3 contains 16 residues. The germline CDR1 and CDR2 sequences are GTSNPN and SVGIG (reference sequence). CDR3 in DNA: TGTGCCTGGAGTCCCACCCTCCGGGACAGGGGACATGGCTACACCTTC. Translated: CAWSPTLRDRGHGYTF.

The chain links TRBV4-3 to TRBJ1-6; no clear D. The germline gives CDR1 LGHNA, CDR2 YSLEER. The CDR3 is 13 residues long. Trimming stripped 0 bases from V and 5 bases from J, with 2 bases between. The chain's CDR3 is CASSQDNNSPLHF. The CDR3 DNA follows: TGCGCCAGCAGCCAAGATAATAATTCACCCCTCCACTTT.

J is TRBJ1-1 and V is TRBV29-1; D is unclear. V was cut by 4 bases and J by 2 bases, with 8 bases left in between. This CDR3 has 12 amino acids. Germline CDR1 is SQVTM and CDR2 is ANQGSEA. The CDR3 bases are TGCAGCGTTGGTAAGGAAAACACTGAAGCTTTCTTT. Its protein is CSVGKENTEAFF.

This clone was found a few times. V is TRBV7-3 and J is TRBJ1-1; 7 bases fit TRBD1. Germline loops: CDR1 SGHTA, CDR2 FQGTGA. The junction had 5 bases not matched to a gene; V was cut back by 5 bases and J by 2 bases. This CDR3 comprises 14 residues. The CDR3 region is CASSQGTDNTEAFF. The CDR3, as DNA: TGTGCCAGCAGCCAAGGGACAGACAACACTGAAGCTTTCTTT.

Here the CDR3 reads CSVEDRTKRNFNSPLHF. The CDR3 region has the DNA TGCAGCGTTGAAGATCGGACAAAACGGAACTTCAATTCACCCCTCCACTTT. The chain combines TRBV29-1 with TRBJ1-6; D perhaps matches TRBD1 (5 bases). Germline values: CDR1 SQVTM, CDR2 ANQGSEA. The CDR3 has 17 residues. V was trimmed by 0 bases and J by 7 bases, leaving 19 bases between them.

The J gene is TRBJ2-5, the V gene TRBV7-6, with 7 bases fitting TRBD2. This CDR3 has 14 amino acids. Trimming cost V 3 bases and J 0 bases; bases outside gene matches: 1. Looked up from germline, CDR1 is SGHVS and CDR2 is FNYEAQ. The CDR3 DNA follows: TGTGCCAGCAGCTTCACTAGCGACCAAGAGACCCAGTACTTC. Residues: CASSFTSDQETQYF.

This rearrangement joins TRBV6-5 to TRBJ1-1; D perhaps matches TRBD1 (5 bases). The CDR3 runs to 14 residues. With 4 bases removed from V and 3 bases from J, the gap between germline ends came to 12 bases. Germline loops: CDR1 MNHEY, CDR2 SVGAGI. The CDR3, as DNA: TGTGCCAGCAGTTCGACGGGGGAGGACACTGAAGCTTTCTTT. It specifies CASSSTGEDTEAFF.

This clone occurred a few times. V is TRBV6-5 and J is TRBJ2-7, with 7 bases that match TRBD1. This CDR3 region has 12 residues. The J segment lost 3 bases and the V segment lost 5 bases, leaving 1 base of the junction unmatched. Germline V CDR1 and CDR2: MNHEY, SVGAGI. CDR3 coding DNA: TGTGCCAGCAGTACAGGGGACTACGAGCAGTACTTC. It encodes CASSTGDYEQYF.

The genes are TRBV2 and TRBJ1-5; TRBD1 matches at 10 bases. CDR1 SNHLY and CDR2 FYNNEI come from the germline V gene. The length of the CDR3 is 15 residues. The ends lost 4 bases at V and 4 bases at J; junction bases unmatched: 4. CDR3 in DNA: TGTGCCAGCAGTGGGCCGGGACAGGGGAATCAGCCCCAGCATTTT. Residues: CASSGPGQGNQPQHF. Looking up the rest from reference TRBV2 and TRBJ1-5 gives the full variable domain: EPEVTQTPSHQVTQMGQEVILRCVPISNHLYFYWYRQILGQKVEFLVSFYNNEISEKSEIFDDQFSVERPDGSNFTLKIRSTKLEDSAMYFCASSGPGQGNQPQHFGDGTRLSIL.

This clone turned up a few times. Other nucleotide sequences from this sample produce the same CDR3. This rearrangement joins TRBV30 to TRBJ1-1; D is possibly TRBD1 (6 bases). CDR1 and CDR2 from the germline V gene are GTSNPN and SVGIG (reference sequence). The CDR3 has 13 amino acids. Trimming took 3 bases from V and 3 from J, leaving 11 bases between them. The CDR3 nucleotides read TGTGCCTGGAGCGCCACAGGGTACACTGAAGCTTTCTTT. Its translation is CAWSATGYTEAFF.